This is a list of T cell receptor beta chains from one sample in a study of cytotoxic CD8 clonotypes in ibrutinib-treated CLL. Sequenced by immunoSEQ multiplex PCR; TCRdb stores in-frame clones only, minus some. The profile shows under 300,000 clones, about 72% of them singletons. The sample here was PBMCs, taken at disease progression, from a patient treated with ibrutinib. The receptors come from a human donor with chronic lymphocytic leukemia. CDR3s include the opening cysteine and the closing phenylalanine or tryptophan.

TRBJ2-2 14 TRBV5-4 CASKTGGNTGELFF
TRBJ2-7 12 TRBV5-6 CASSESSYEQYF
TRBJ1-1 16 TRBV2 CASSEVGAFFGAEAFF
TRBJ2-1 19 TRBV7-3 CASSRNSGSISGRVNEQFF
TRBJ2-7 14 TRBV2 CASTRTGGFYEQYF
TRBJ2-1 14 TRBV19 CASTRLAGNNEQFF
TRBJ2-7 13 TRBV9 CASSPRTGYEQYF
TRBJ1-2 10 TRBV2 CASRGYGYTF
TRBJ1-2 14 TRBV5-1 CASSLTDPVYGYTF
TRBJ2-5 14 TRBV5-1 CASSLPRIPETQYF
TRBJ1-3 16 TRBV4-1 CASSLTEQDPRNTIYF
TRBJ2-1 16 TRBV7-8 CASSTYSGSSYNEQFF
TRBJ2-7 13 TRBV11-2 CASSPQGWDEQYF
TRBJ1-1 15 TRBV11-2 CASSLDSAVNTEAFF
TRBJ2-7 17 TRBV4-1 CASSQGQGPSTIYEQYF
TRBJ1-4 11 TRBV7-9 CASSPNEKLFF
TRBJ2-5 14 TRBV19 CASSMSGGQETQYF
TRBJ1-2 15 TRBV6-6 CASSARQGLDYGYTF
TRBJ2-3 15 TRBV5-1 CASSVTASSTDTQYF
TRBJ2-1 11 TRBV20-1 CSASSVNEQFF
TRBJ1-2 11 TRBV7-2 CASKTYFGYTF
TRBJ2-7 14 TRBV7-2 CASSFVQRGYEQYF
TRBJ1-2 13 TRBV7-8 CASGRDRGDGYTF
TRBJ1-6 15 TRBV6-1 CASSDWYPKDSPLHF
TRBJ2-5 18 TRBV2 CASSSPGQGGATQETQYF
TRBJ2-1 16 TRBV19 CASSIGAGTLYNEQFF
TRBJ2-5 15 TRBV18 CASSPGLGQLETQYF
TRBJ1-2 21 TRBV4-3 CASSQDLPIGAGTFVNYGYTF
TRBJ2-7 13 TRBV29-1 CSVATGGGYEQYF
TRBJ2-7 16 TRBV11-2 CASSLDFRDRGLEQYF
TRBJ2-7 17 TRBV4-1 CASSQLGTSGRLLKQYF
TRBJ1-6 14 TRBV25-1 CASRGRSYNSPLHF
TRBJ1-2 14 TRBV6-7 CASSYYRVVDGYTF
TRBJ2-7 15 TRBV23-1 CASSQFRAGSYEQYF
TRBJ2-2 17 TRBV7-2 CASHHYRREKSSGELFF
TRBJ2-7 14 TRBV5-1 CASSLVVGNYEQYF
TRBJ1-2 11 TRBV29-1 CSVHADYGYTF
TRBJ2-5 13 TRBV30 CAWSPMYQETQYF
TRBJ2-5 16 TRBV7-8 CASSLVSEGVGMTQYF
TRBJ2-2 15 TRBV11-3 CASSLSRQGTGELFF
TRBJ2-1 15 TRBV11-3 CASSLGTGSYNEQFF
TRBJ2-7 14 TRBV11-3 CASSLGGGLYEQYF
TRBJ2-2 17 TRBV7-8 CASRTRGQGAYTGELFF
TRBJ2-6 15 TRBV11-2 CASSLSDSGANVLTF
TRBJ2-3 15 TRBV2 CASSPDRGHTDTQYF
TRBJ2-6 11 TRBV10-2 CASSGANVLTF
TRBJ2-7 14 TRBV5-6 CASSHGTGGWWQYF
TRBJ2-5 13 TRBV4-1 CASSQGAQETQYF
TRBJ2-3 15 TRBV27 CASSYLAGSTDTQYF
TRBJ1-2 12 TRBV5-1 CASSLTGRGYTF
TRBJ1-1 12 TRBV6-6 CASRTSNTEAFF
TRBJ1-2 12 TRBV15 CATSRSDYGYTF
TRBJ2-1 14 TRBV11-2 CASRASGGAGWEFF
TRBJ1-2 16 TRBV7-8 CASSLGGTGGVDGYTF
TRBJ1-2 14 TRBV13 CASSRDRVNYGYTF
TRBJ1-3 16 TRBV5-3 CARSLGQGHSGNTIYF
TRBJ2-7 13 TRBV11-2 CASSPVASGEQYF